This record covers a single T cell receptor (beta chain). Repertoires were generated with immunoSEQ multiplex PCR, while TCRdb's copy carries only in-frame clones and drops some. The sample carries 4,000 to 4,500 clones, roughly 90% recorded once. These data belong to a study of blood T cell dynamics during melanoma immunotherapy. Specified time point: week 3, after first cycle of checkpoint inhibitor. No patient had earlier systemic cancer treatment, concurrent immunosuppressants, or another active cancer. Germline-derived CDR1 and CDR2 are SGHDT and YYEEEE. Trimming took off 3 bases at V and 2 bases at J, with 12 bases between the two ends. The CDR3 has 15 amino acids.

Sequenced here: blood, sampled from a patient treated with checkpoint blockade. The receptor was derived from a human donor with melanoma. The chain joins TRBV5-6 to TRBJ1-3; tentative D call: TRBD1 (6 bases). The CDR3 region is CASSSPGAAGNTIYF. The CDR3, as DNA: TGTGCCAGCAGCTCACCAGGGGCGGCTGGAAACACCATATATTTT.